This entry lists 31 T cell receptor beta chains sequenced from one sample in a study of blood T cell repertoires in COVID-19. Generated by immunoSEQ multiplex PCR, the TCRdb table keeps only in-frame clones and is missing some. This sample has over 250,000 clones, with nearly 90% found just once. Sequenced sample: peripheral blood. These receptors came from a woman aged 25 to 39 with acute or convalescent COVID-19.

The genes are TRBV30 and TRBJ1-5; 7 bases fit TRBD1. The V gene end was trimmed by 0 bases and the J gene end by 3 bases; junction bases not matched to a gene: 5. In germline, CDR1 is GTSNPN, CDR2 SVGIG (reference sequence). This CDR3 has 15 amino acids. Here the CDR3 DNA reads TGTGCCTGGAGTGTACGGGACAGATCCAATCAGCCCCAGCATTTT. Translated, it gives CAWSVRDRSNQPQHF.

CDR3 sequence reads: CASSASEGAQPQHF. The CDR3 DNA reads TGTGCCAGCAGCGCGAGCGAGGGTGCTCAGCCCCAGCATTTT. The chain recombines TRBV7-2 with TRBJ1-5, with D uncertain. There are 14 residues in the CDR3. Per germline, CDR1 SGHTA and CDR2 FQGNSA. Trimming took 5 bases from V and 6 from J, leaving 14 bases between them.

The chain carries TRBV18 and TRBJ1-1, with TRBD1 matching over 7 bases. Germline V gives CDR1 KGHSH, CDR2 LQKENI. This CDR3 region has 12 residues. The V gene end was trimmed by 4 bases and the J gene end by 8 bases; junction bases not matched to a gene: 4. CDR3 protein: CASSRQGEEAFF. DNA of the CDR3: TGTGCCAGCTCACGACAGGGAGAGGAAGCTTTCTTT.

The V call is TRBV7-2, the J call TRBJ1-1, with a possible D match to TRBD1 (6 bases). In germline, CDR1 is SGHTA, CDR2 FQGNSA. There are 15 residues in the CDR3. Trimming pared 2 bases from V and 2 bases from J, leaving 12 bases between. The CDR3 protein is CASSLIVGTNTEAFF. The CDR3 coding sequence is TGTGCCAGCAGCTTAATCGTCGGGACAAACACTGAAGCTTTCTTT.

V is TRBV19 and J is TRBJ2-2; the match to TRBD2 covers 8 bases. Germline V CDR1 and CDR2: LNHDA, SQIVND (reference sequence). Losses at the gene ends were 6 bases for V and 4 bases for J; bases not matched to a gene: 7. The CDR3 is 15 residues long. The CDR3 bases are TGTGCCAGTAGGGCGGGAGGCCCGGGCACCGGGGAGCTGTTTTTT. Translated, it gives CASRAGGPGTGELFF.

The chain recombines TRBV9 with TRBJ2-1; TRBD1 agrees at 9 bases. V lost 4 bases and J lost 8; bases outside the gene matches: 4. The CDR3 has 13 residues. The V gene's germline CDR1 is SGDLS and CDR2 YYNGEE. This CDR3 reads CASSRTGVHEQFF. For the CDR3, the DNA is TGTGCCAGCAGCCGGACAGGGGTCCATGAGCAGTTCTTC.

V usage is TRBV7-8 and J usage is TRBJ2-7; 12 bases fit TRBD1. The CDR3 has 15 residues. Germline trimming cut 4 bases from V and 3 bases from J; bases unmatched to any gene: 4. Germline lookup yields CDR1 SGHVS and CDR2 FQNEAQ. CDR3 sequence (DNA): TGTGCCAGCAGCTCGGGACAGGGGGCGAACTACGAGCAGTACTTC. This codes for CASSSGQGANYEQYF.

The chain uses TRBV14 and TRBJ1-2; D ambiguous. The CDR3 is 12 residues long. Trimming pared 4 bases from V and 7 bases from J, leaving 10 bases between. Germline lookup yields CDR1 SGHDN and CDR2 FVKESK. This CDR3 is CASSLEVGGYTF. The CDR3, as DNA: TGTGCCAGCAGCCTCGAGGTGGGTGGCTACACCTTC.

In nucleotides, the CDR3 is TGCGCCAGCAGCCAAGACGGGACTGGGATGAAGGGAGGTTCCTACGAGCAGTACTTC. Translating gives CASSQDGTGMKGGSYEQYF. The J gene is TRBJ2-7, the V gene TRBV4-1; TRBD2 might be the D (6 bases). The CDR3 is 19 amino acids. CDR1 and CDR2 (germline): MGHRA, YSYEKL. Trimming removed 0 bases from V and 1 base from J, with 22 bases in between.

The chain combines TRBV30 with TRBJ1-4; no firm D call. V dropped 0 bases and J dropped 5 bases, with 7 bases sitting between them. Germline V gives CDR1 GTSNPN, CDR2 SVGIG (reference sequence). The CDR3 has 13 amino acids. The CDR3 protein is CAWSVGGNEKLFF. Here the CDR3 DNA reads TGTGCCTGGAGTGTTGGAGGAAATGAAAAACTGTTTTTT.

The chain is built from TRBV29-1 and TRBJ2-1; perhaps TRBD2 as D (5 bases). Germline CDR1 is SQVTM and CDR2 is ANQGSEA. CDR3 length: 10 residues. V was shortened by 6 bases and J by 13 bases, with 13 bases between the two germline ends. Here the CDR3 reads CSVTLAVQFF. As DNA, the CDR3 is TGCAGCGTAACCCTAGCTGTCCAGTTCTTC.

A single count supports this clone. The J gene is TRBJ2-7, the V gene TRBV6-2 or TRBV6-3; perhaps TRBD1 as D (5 bases). V was cut by 2 bases and J by 6 bases, with 14 bases left in between. Germline V gene lookup returns CDR1 MNHEY and CDR2 SVGEGT. The CDR3 loop spans 14 amino acids. CDR3 bases: TGTGCCAGCAGTTACCTCCAGGGTTCTGGCGAGCAGTACTTC. Its translation: CASSYLQGSGEQYF.

This chain links TRBV27 with TRBJ1-4, with TRBD1 matching 9 bases. After removal of 4 bases from V and 8 bases from J, the junction contained 11 bases not matched to a gene. Germline CDR1 reads MNHEY; CDR2 reads SMNVEV (reference sequence). This CDR3 region has 16 residues. The CDR3 nucleotides are TGTGCCAGCAGTTCCCCCTCGGGGGGGACAGGGGAAAAACTGTTTTTT. Translated: CASSSPSGGTGEKLFF.

The chain recombines TRBV18 with TRBJ2-5, with 9 bases identical to TRBD2. With 3 bases clipped from V and 0 bases from J, the junction kept 2 bases outside the gene matches. The CDR3 extends over 15 amino acids. The germline CDR1 and CDR2 sequences are KGHSH and LQKENI. CDR3 DNA: TGTGCCAGCTCACCCCAGCGGGGGGACCAAGAGACCCAGTACTTC. It translates to CASSPQRGDQETQYF. Supplemented by reference TRBV18 and TRBJ2-5, the full variable domain reads NAGVMQNPRHLVRRRGQEARLRCSPMKGHSHVYWYRQLPEEGLKFMVYLQKENIIDESGMPKERFSAEFPKEGPSILRIQQVVRGDSAAYFCASSPQRGDQETQYFGPGTRLLVL.

V is TRBV2 and J is TRBJ2-2; TRBD1 matches at 7 bases. The CDR3 has 18 amino acids. Trimming cost V 11 bases and J 3 bases; bases outside gene matches: 21. Germline V lookup: CDR1 SNHLY, CDR2 FYNNEI. The CDR3 is CAGATPEPGQLYTGELFF. As DNA, the CDR3 is TGTGCCGGGGCAACCCCTGAACCGGGACAGCTATACACCGGGGAGCTGTTTTTT.

DNA for the CDR3: TGTGCCAGCAGCTTAGCTAACTCTGGAAACACCATATATTTT. Translation gives CASSLANSGNTIYF. This chain joins TRBV7-2 and TRBJ1-3; D gene uncertain. Per germline, CDR1 SGHTA and CDR2 FQGNSA. The CDR3 spans 14 residues. Trimming removed 0 bases at V and 0 bases at J, with 3 bases between.

This chain connects TRBV7-9 to TRBJ1-6; TRBD1 might be the D (6 bases). Germline V lookup: CDR1 SEHNR, CDR2 FQNEAQ (reference sequence). The CDR3 has 16 residues. V gave up 6 bases and J gave up 4 bases, with 16 bases separating them. Here the CDR3 DNA reads TGTGCCAGCAGATCAAGGACAGAGGGATATAATTCACCCCTCCACTTT. Its protein is CASRSRTEGYNSPLHF.

V usage is TRBV27 and J usage is TRBJ2-7; weak D call: TRBD2 (5 bases). The CDR3 length is 12 residues. V was clipped by 6 bases and J by 4 bases, with 10 bases between them. The germline V gene encodes CDR1 MNHEY and CDR2 SMNVEV (reference sequence). Written as DNA, the CDR3 is TGTGCCAGCAGCGAAACGGGATACGAGCAGTACTTC. As protein: CASSETGYEQYF.

The chain uses TRBV19 and TRBJ1-1; TRBD1 matches at 8 bases. CDR3 length equals 15 residues. CDR1 is LNHDA and CDR2 is SQIVND in the germline V gene (reference sequence). J lost 4 bases, V lost 5 bases, and 9 bases had no gene match. CDR3 in DNA: TGTGCCAGTAGTGGACGGACAGGGTTGCTCACTGAAGCTTTCTTT. Its protein product is CASSGRTGLLTEAFF.

This chain uses TRBV6-1 with TRBJ1-2, with 11 bases that match TRBD1. J gave up 8 bases and V 2 bases, and 7 bases lay outside the gene matches. Germline CDR1 reads MNHNS; CDR2 reads SASEGT. CDR3 length: 15 residues. The CDR3 coding sequence is TGTGCCAGCAGTGAACCGGGACAGGGGGGTCAAGGCTACACCTTC. The encoded protein is CASSEPGQGGQGYTF.

This chain connects TRBV19 to TRBJ1-1; a possible D gene is TRBD1 (5 bases). Germline CDR1 and CDR2: LNHDA and SQIVND (reference sequence). V lost 3 bases to trimming and J lost 5 bases, with 16 bases between them. The CDR3 is made up of 15 amino acids. This CDR3 reads CASSIQVQGGTEAFF. CDR3 nucleotides: TGTGCCAGTAGTATTCAGGTGCAGGGTGGGACTGAAGCTTTCTTT.

The gene calls are TRBV4-1 and TRBJ2-7; tentatively, D is TRBD2 (5 bases). Trimming left V 0 bases short and J 10 bases short, with 10 bases between. The CDR3 is 12 residues long. Germline-derived CDR1 and CDR2 are MGHRA and YSYEKL. The CDR3 nucleotides read TGCGCCAGCAGCCAAGACGGACGGGGACAGTACTTC. Protein sequence: CASSQDGRGQYF.

This CDR3 reads CASSLAGGATDTQYF. The CDR3 DNA reads TGTGCCAGCAGCTTAGCAGGGGGCGCGACAGATACGCAGTATTTT. The V gene is TRBV7-6, the J gene TRBJ2-3; 7 bases match TRBD1. The J segment lost 3 bases and the V segment lost 0 bases, leaving 3 bases of the junction unmatched. The length of the CDR3 is 15 residues. Germline CDR1 and CDR2: SGHVS and FNYEAQ.

The chain couples TRBV19 to TRBJ1-5; D perhaps matches TRBD1 (6 bases). CDR1 is LNHDA and CDR2 is SQIVND in the germline V gene (reference sequence). The CDR3 runs to 14 residues. V was clipped by 5 bases and J by 0 bases, with 8 bases between them. CDR3 amino acids: CASSWGLSNQPQHF. Here the CDR3 DNA reads TGTGCCAGTAGTTGGGGGCTTAGCAATCAGCCCCAGCATTTT.

The chain uses TRBV6-5 and TRBJ2-5; maybe TRBD1 (6 bases). The germline gives CDR1 MNHEY, CDR2 SVGAGI. This CDR3 has 15 amino acids. The V and J ends lost 4 bases and 7 bases respectively, with 19 bases between them. CDR3 bases: TGTGCCAGCAGTTTAAGAGACGGGACACAGCGGACCCAGTACTTC. Protein: CASSLRDGTQRTQYF.

The chain employs TRBV25-1 and TRBJ2-2; 10 bases fit TRBD1. With V trimmed by 5 bases and J by 7 bases, 1 base remained unmatched. Germline V gene lookup returns CDR1 MGHDK and CDR2 SYGVNS. This CDR3 region has 13 residues. The CDR3 sequence is CASSRTGGGELFF. Here the CDR3 DNA reads TGTGCCAGCAGTAGGACAGGGGGCGGGGAGCTGTTTTTT. Drawing the rest from reference TRBV25-1 and TRBJ2-2, the complete variable domain is EADIYQTPRYLVIGTGKKITLECSQTMGHDKMYWYQQDPGMELHLIHYSYGVNSTEKGDLSSESTVSRIRTEHFPLTLESARPSHTSQYLCASSRTGGGELFFGEGSRLTVL.

The chain couples TRBV5-1 to TRBJ2-3; TRBD2 agrees at 13 bases. This CDR3 is built from 16 residues. V lost 5 bases to trimming and J lost 6 bases; unmatched junction nucleotides: 9. CDR1 SGHRS and CDR2 YFSETQ come from the germline V gene. CDR3 loop: CASRPRLAGGADTQYF. DNA of the CDR3: TGCGCCAGCAGACCCAGACTAGCGGGAGGTGCGGATACGCAGTATTTT.

The chain combines TRBV11-3 with TRBJ2-1, with 9 bases that match TRBD2. In germline, CDR1 is SGHNT, CDR2 YENEEA. V lost 10 bases to trimming and J lost 1 base; unmatched junction nucleotides: 5. This CDR3 comprises 14 residues. Written as DNA, the CDR3 is TGTGCCACCAATAGCGGGGGTTCCTACAATGAGCAGTTCTTC. As protein: CATNSGGSYNEQFF.

The rearrangement joins TRBV27 to TRBJ2-1; D might be TRBD2 (5 bases). This CDR3 is 13 amino acids long. V was shortened by 4 bases and J by 4 bases, with 8 bases between the two germline ends. Germline CDR1 reads MNHEY; CDR2 reads SMNVEV (reference sequence). CDR3 residues: CASSYRGYNEQFF. In DNA form, the CDR3 reads TGTGCCAGCAGTTATCGGGGTTACAATGAGCAGTTCTTC.

The rearrangement links TRBV27 to TRBJ1-5, with 7 bases identical to TRBD1. V trimming: 5 bases; J trimming: 0 bases; junction bases outside the gene matches: 4. The CDR3 loop spans 15 amino acids. In germline, CDR1 is MNHEY, CDR2 SMNVEV (reference sequence). The CDR3 sequence: CASSPTGVSNQPQHF. The DNA of the CDR3 is TGTGCCAGCAGTCCCACAGGGGTTAGCAATCAGCCCCAGCATTTT.

About this clone: The sample contains more than one DNA sequence encoding this CDR3. This chain links TRBV5-1 with TRBJ1-4, with D possibly TRBD1 on 5 matching bases. Germline V gene sequence: CDR1 SGHRS, CDR2 YFSETQ. This CDR3 has 15 amino acids. The V and J ends lost 0 bases and 5 bases respectively, with 11 bases between them. CDR3 DNA sequence: TGCGCCAGCAGCTTGGTTTCAGGGTCGAATGAAAAACTGTTTTTT. The encoded protein is CASSLVSGSNEKLFF.